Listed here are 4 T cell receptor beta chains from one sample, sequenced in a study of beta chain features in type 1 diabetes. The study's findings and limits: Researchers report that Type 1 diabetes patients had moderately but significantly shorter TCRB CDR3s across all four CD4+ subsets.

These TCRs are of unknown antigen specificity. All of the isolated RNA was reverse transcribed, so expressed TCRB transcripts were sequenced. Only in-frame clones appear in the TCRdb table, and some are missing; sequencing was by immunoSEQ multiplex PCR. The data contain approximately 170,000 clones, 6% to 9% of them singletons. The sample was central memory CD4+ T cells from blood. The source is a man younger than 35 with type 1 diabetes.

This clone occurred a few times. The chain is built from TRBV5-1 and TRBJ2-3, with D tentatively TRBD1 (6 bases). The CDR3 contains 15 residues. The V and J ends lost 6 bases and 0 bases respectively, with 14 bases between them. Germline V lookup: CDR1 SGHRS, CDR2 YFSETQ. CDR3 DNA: TGCGCCAGCACCCAGGGGAGCGGAAGCACAGATACGCAGTATTTT. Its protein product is CASTQGSGSTDTQYF.

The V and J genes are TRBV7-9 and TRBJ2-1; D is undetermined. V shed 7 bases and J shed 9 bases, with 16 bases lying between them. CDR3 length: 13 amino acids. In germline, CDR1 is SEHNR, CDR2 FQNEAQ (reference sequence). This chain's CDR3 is CASTLAGTGEQFF. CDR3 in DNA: TGTGCCAGCACCCTGGCCGGAACGGGTGAGCAGTTCTTC.

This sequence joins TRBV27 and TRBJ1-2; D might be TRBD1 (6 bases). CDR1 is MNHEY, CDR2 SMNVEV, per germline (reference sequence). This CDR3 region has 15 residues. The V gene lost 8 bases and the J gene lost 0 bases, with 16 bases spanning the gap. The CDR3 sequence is CASFPSDRSNYGYTF. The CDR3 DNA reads TGTGCCAGCTTCCCGTCGGACAGATCTAACTATGGCTACACCTTC.

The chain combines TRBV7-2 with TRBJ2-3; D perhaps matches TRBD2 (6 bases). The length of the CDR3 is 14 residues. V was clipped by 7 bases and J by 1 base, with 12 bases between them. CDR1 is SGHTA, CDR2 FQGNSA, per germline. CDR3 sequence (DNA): TGTGCCAGCACCGGGAGAATGGGCACAGATACGCAGTATTTT. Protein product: CASTGRMGTDTQYF.